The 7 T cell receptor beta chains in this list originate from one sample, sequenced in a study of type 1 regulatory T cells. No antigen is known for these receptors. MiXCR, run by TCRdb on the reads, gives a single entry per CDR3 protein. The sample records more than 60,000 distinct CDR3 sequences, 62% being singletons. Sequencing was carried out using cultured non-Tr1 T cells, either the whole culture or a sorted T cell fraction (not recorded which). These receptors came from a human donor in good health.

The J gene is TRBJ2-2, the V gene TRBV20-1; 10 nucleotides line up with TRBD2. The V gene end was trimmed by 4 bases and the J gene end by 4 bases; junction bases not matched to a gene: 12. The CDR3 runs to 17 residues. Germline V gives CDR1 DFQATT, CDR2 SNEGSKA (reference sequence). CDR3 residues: CSAKVPSGRPGTGELFF. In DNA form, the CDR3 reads TGCAGTGCTAAAGTTCCTAGCGGGAGACCGGGCACCGGGGAGCTGTTTTTT.

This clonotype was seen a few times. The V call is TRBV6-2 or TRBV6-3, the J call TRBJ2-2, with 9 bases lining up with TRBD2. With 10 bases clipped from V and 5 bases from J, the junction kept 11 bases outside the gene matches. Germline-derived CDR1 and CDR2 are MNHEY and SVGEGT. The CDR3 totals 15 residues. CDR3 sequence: CATRGSGRDTGELFF. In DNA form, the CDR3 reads TGTGCCACCAGAGGTAGCGGGAGAGATACCGGGGAGCTGTTTTTT.

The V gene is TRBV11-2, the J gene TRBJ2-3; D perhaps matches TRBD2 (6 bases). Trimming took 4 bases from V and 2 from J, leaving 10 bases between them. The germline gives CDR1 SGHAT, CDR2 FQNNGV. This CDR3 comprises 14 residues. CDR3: CASSSGLHTDTQYF. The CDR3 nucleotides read TGTGCCAGCAGCTCGGGACTGCACACAGATACGCAGTATTTT.

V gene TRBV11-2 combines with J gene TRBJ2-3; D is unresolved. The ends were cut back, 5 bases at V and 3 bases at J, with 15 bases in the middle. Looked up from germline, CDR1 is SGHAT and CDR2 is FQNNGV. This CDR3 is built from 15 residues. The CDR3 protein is CASSNPSLGTDTQYF. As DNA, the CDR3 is TGTGCCAGCAGCAACCCCTCCCTAGGGACAGATACGCAGTATTTT.

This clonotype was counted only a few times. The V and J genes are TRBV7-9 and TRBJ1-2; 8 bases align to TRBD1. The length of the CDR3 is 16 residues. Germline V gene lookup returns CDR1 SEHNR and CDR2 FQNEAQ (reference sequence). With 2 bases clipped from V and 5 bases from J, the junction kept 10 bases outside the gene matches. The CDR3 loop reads CASSLFPQGAGYGYTF. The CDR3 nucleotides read TGTGCCAGCAGCTTATTTCCGCAGGGGGCTGGGTATGGCTACACCTTC. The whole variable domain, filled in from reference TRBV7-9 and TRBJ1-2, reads DTGVSQNPRHKITKRGQNVTFRCDPISEHNRLYWYRQTLGQGPEFLTYFQNEAQLEKSRLLSDRFSAERPKGSFSTLEIQRTEQGDSAMYLCASSLFPQGAGYGYTFGSGTRLTVV.

CDR3 residues: CASSYESGTGGYEQYF. DNA of the CDR3: TGTGCCAGCAGCTATGAATCCGGGACAGGGGGCTACGAGCAGTACTTC. The chain uses TRBV7-6 and TRBJ2-7, with 11 bases aligning to TRBD1. Losses at the gene ends were 4 bases for V and 3 bases for J; bases not matched to a gene: 8. CDR1 and CDR2 from the germline V gene are SGHVS and FNYEAQ. CDR3 length: 16 residues.

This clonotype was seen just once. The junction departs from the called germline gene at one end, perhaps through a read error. The CDR3 DNA sequence: TGTGCCAGCAGGGGGGATGGGACTAGTCCCCTCTTC. Its translation: CASRGDGTSPLF. This rearrangement joins TRBV9 to TRBJ2-1, with 8 bases identical to TRBD2. The CDR3 spans 12 residues. Germline V gene sequence: CDR1 SGDLS, CDR2 YYNGEE.